The rows below give T cell receptor beta chains drawn from one sample of a study of a mutant IDH1 vaccine in newly diagnosed glioma. No antigen has been assigned to these receptors. Some clones are missing from TCRdb's copy, which holds only in-frame ones; the method was immunoSEQ multiplex PCR. The profile shows roughly 40,000 clones, roughly 92% of them singletons. The specimen comprised PBMCs, sampled from a glioma patient whose treatment included an IDH1 peptide vaccine. The receptors were gathered from a man aged 50 to 60 with glioma. Both conserved end residues are part of each CDR3. A D gene is named only where the DNA matches it firmly. Not all rows give a size; the values are once, few, many and, for expanded clones, a class.

- TRBJ1-1 - TRBV6-6 CASTHRKGSKTEAFF TGTGCCAGCACCCACCGGAAGGGAAGTAAGACTGAAGCTTTCTTT
- TRBJ2-3 TRBD2 TRBV2 CASRREGVDTQYF TGTGCCAGCAGGCGGGAGGGGGTGGATACGCAGTATTTT
- TRBJ1-5 - TRBV28 CASRRGAASNQPQHF TGTGCCAGCAGGAGGGGGGCCGCAAGCAATCAGCCCCAGCATTTT
- TRBJ2-7 - TRBV5-1 CASSLDAEQYF TGCGCCAGCAGCTTGGATGCCGAGCAGTACTTC
- TRBJ1-4 TRBD1 TRBV14 CASSPRQGNEKLFF TGTGCCAGCAGCCCTCGACAGGGGAATGAAAAACTGTTTTTT
- TRBJ1-5 - TRBV6-5 CASSYGDTNQPQHF TGTGCCAGCAGTTACGGGGACACCAATCAGCCCCAGCATTTT
once TRBJ2-5 TRBD2 TRBV25-1 CASSAMTSGAQETQYF TGTGCCAGCAGTGCTATGACTAGCGGGGCCCAAGAGACCCAGTACTTC
- TRBJ1-4 - TRBV28 CASSLGLGVFF TGTGCCAGCAGCCTGGGATTGGGTGTGTTTTTT
- TRBJ1-2 - TRBV9 CASSGGFGGRQNYGYTF TGTGCCAGCAGCGGAGGATTTGGGGGTCGGCAAAACTATGGCTACACCTTC
- TRBJ2-1 - TRBV30 CAWRLGQTQFF TGTGCCTGGAGGCTAGGACAGACGCAGTTCTTC
once TRBJ2-7 TRBD2 TRBV6-1 CASGYGTQRDYEQYF TGTGCCAGCGGGTACGGGACTCAGCGGGACTACGAGCAGTACTTC
- TRBJ1-2 TRBD1 TRBV7-2 CASSFRGQGPGYTF TGTGCCAGCAGCTTCAGAGGACAGGGTCCTGGCTACACCTTC
- TRBJ2-4 - TRBV28 CASSLFALGGNPNLAKNIQYF TGTGCCAGCAGTTTATTCGCCCTCGGGGGAAATCCTAATCTAGCCAAAAACATTCAGTACTTC
- TRBJ1-1 - TRBV18 CASSPGVNWTFF TGTGCCAGCTCACCGGGGGTAAATTGGACTTTCTTT
- TRBJ1-2 TRBD1 TRBV27 CASSYLGQGKGYTF TGTGCCAGCAGTTACCTCGGACAGGGAAAGGGCTACACCTTC
- TRBJ2-2 - TRBV30 CAWIISGELFF TGTGCCTGGATCATCTCGGGGGAGCTGTTTTTT
- TRBJ1-1 - TRBV7-2 CASSPGTLNTEAFF TGTGCCAGCAGCCCCGGGACATTGAACACTGAAGCTTTCTTT
- TRBJ2-3 TRBD2 TRBV19 CASSIGPTSGTSTDTQYF TGTGCCAGTAGTATAGGGCCCACTAGCGGAACAAGCACAGATACGCAGTATTTT
- TRBJ1-6 TRBD1 TRBV30 CAWSAGGASPLHF TGTGCCTGGAGTGCAGGGGGCGCATCACCCCTCCACTTT
- TRBJ1-1 - TRBV25-1 CASSELGIRDTEAFF TGTGCCAGCAGTGAATTGGGGATCAGGGACACTGAAGCTTTCTTT
- TRBJ2-7 - TRBV4-3 CASSQDYHEQYF TGCGCCAGCAGCCAAGATTACCACGAGCAGTACTTC
- TRBJ2-5 - TRBV7-2 CASSLVGLTRWVTQYF TGTGCCAGCAGCTTAGTTGGACTAACCCGTTGGGTGACCCAGTACTTC
- TRBJ2-5 TRBD1 TRBV9 CASSVVGQGQETQYF TGTGCCAGCAGCGTAGTGGGACAGGGCCAAGAGACCCAGTACTTC
- TRBJ2-7 - TRBV27 CASSLSGYYEQYF TGTGCCAGCAGTTTATCGGGCTACTACGAGCAGTACTTC
- TRBJ2-7 TRBD2 TRBV5-4 CASSLLGGSSYEQYF TGTGCCAGCAGCTTGTTGGGCGGGAGCTCCTACGAGCAGTACTTC
once TRBJ1-1 - TRBV7-9 CASSSYVEAFF TGTGCCAGCAGCTCGTATGTTGAAGCTTTCTTT
- TRBJ2-1 - TRBV6-5 CASSPGGNEQFF TGTGCCAGCAGCCCCGGAGGGAATGAGCAGTTCTTC
- TRBJ2-3 - TRBV6-5 CASSRTEASADTQYF TGTGCCAGCAGTAGGACCGAAGCATCTGCAGATACGCAGTATTTT
- TRBJ2-7 - TRBV28 CASSAALGTHEQYF TGTGCCAGCAGTGCAGCATTAGGGACCCACGAGCAGTACTTC
- TRBJ2-1 - TRBV27 CASSSPYNEQFF TGTGCCAGCAGTTCGCCCTACAATGAGCAGTTCTTC
- TRBJ2-5 - TRBV7-2 CASSFTGVKETQYF TGTGCCAGCAGCTTTACGGGAGTGAAAGAGACCCAGTACTTC
once TRBJ2-2 TRBD2 TRBV27 CASSYQGRGANTGELFF TGTGCCAGCAGTTACCAGGGGCGGGGGGCGAACACCGGGGAGCTGTTTTTT